These T cell receptor beta chains were read from a single sample in a study of T cell repertoires in cytomegalovirus infection. In TCRdb, the reads were re-called with MiXCR into one record per CDR3 protein. In the table there are 250,000 to 300,000 distinct CDR3 sequences, approximately 9.1% of which are singletons. The material sequenced was PBMCs. Receptor source: a human donor in good health (CMV status not recorded). Some clones in this sample may be carry-over from other donors' samples. CDR3s include the opening cysteine and the closing phenylalanine or tryptophan. A D gene is named only where the DNA matches it firmly. The size of a clone is reported for some rows only, either as once, few or many, or as a class for expanded clones.

TRBD1	NA	TRBV5-1	13	TRBJ1-2	TGCGCCAGCAGCGAGGACAGGGTGGAGGGCTACACCTTC	CASSEDRVEGYTF
TRBD2	many	TRBV2	17	TRBJ2-3	TGTGCCAGCGGGACCCGGGCTAGCGGGGGGTTCACAGATACGCAGTATTTT	CASGTRASGGFTDTQYF
TRBD2	many	TRBV7-9	15	TRBJ2-7	TGTGCCAGCAGCCCCCGGACTAGCGGGAACTACGAGCAGTACTTC	CASSPRTSGNYEQYF
TRBD1	many	TRBV7-3	16	TRBJ2-5	TGTGCCAGCAGCCTAAGTGGGACAGGGGCCAGGAAGACCCAGTACTTC	CASSLSGTGARKTQYF
NA	few	TRBV6-2/TRBV6-3	11	TRBJ2-1	TGTGCCAGCGGCCAGACAGCTGAGCAGTTCTTC	CASGQTAEQFF
TRBD1	many	TRBV7-2	15	TRBJ2-7	TGTGCCAGCAGCTTTAGGACAGGGGACCCCTACGAGCAGTACTTC	CASSFRTGDPYEQYF
NA	NA	TRBV7-2	11	TRBJ1-2	TGTGCCAGCAGCTTAGCGCGCCAGGGGACCTTC	CASSLARQGTF
NA	many	TRBV11-3	14	TRBJ2-7	TGTGCCAGCAGCCCATCCCGGGGGCTATACGAGCAGTACTTC	CASSPSRGLYEQYF
NA	NA	TRBV19	14	TRBJ2-1	TGTGCCAGTAGTTACCCAGGACCGTACAATGAGCAGTTCTTC	CASSYPGPYNEQFF
TRBD2	NA	TRBV6-5	17	TRBJ2-7	TGTGCCAGCAGTTACGGGAGGGGACTAGCGAGCTCCTACGAGCAGTACTTC	CASSYGRGLASSYEQYF
NA	many	TRBV7-2	15	TRBJ2-3	TGTGCCAGCAGCACTTCGGCCTTACTCACAGATACGCAGTATTTT	CASSTSALLTDTQYF
NA	many	TRBV7-6	14	TRBJ2-3	TGTGCCAGCAGCTTAGCACAGGGCGCAGATACGCAGTATTTT	CASSLAQGADTQYF
TRBD1	few	TRBV6-2/TRBV6-3	14	TRBJ2-1	TGTGCCAGCAGAGATACAGGGGGCTTGGGTGAGCAGTTCTTC	CASRDTGGLGEQFF
NA	few	TRBV5-1	15	TRBJ1-1	TGCGCCAGCAGCTTGGTCGGCACGGAGAACACTGAAGCTTTCTTT	CASSLVGTENTEAFF
NA	few	TRBV6-4	13	TRBJ1-5	TGTGCCAGCAGCGTCGAAATCAATCAGCCCCAGCATTTT	CASSVEINQPQHF
NA	many	TRBV2	17	TRBJ2-4	TGTGCCAGCAGTGAAGGGTCCGGGATGGGAGCCAAAAACATTCAGTACTTC	CASSEGSGMGAKNIQYF
TRBD1	few	TRBV6-8	14	TRBJ2-2	TGTGCCAGCAACCGAGGACAGGGGTTCGGGGAGCTGTTTTTT	CASNRGQGFGELFF
NA	few	TRBV30	15	TRBJ1-4	TGTGCCTGGAGTGCCGAGATCGGACGTGGGGAAAAACTGTTTTTT	CAWSAEIGRGEKLFF
TRBD1	few	TRBV12-3/TRBV12-4	18	TRBJ1-2	TGTGCCAGCAGCCGGGACAGCCTCGCGGTGCAGACCGAGTATGGCTACACCTTC	CASSRDSLAVQTEYGYTF
NA	NA	TRBV7-9	14	TRBJ2-3	TGTGCCAGCAGCTTCCCCGAGGGTTCAGATACGCAGTATTTT	CASSFPEGSDTQYF
NA	many	TRBV7-6	14	TRBJ2-2	TGTGCCAGCAGCCATCTTAGGGTGACGGGGGAGCTGTTTTTT	CASSHLRVTGELFF
NA	many	TRBV10-3	14	TRBJ1-6	TGTGCCATCAGGGCCCAGGGACATAATTCACCCCTCCACTTT	CAIRAQGHNSPLHF
NA	NA	TRBV29-1	14	TRBJ2-3	TGCAGCGTGGCCCCGGGGGGCCCCGCAGATACGCAGTATTTT	CSVAPGGPADTQYF